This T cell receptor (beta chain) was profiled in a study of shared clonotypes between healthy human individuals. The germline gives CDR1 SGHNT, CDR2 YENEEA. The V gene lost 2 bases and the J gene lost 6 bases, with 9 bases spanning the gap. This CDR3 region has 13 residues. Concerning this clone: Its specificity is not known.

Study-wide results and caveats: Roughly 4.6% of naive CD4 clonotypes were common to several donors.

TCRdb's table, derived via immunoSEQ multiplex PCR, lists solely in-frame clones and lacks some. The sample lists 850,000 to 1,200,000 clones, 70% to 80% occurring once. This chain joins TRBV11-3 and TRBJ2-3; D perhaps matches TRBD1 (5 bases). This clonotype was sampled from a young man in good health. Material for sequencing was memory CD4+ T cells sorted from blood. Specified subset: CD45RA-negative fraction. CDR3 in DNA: TGTGCCAGCAGCTTACCAGGGATCGATACGCAGTATTTT. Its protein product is CASSLPGIDTQYF.